The 21 T cell receptor beta chains reported below all come from one sample, sequenced in a study of HIV-infected patients and healthy controls (dated by TCRdb to 2014 to 2015). Follow-up blood was drawn from HIV-infected patients roughly three months, about 14 weeks, after the initiation of antiretroviral therapy. Since whole blood was used without any cell fractionation, the repertoire reflected all peripheral T cells in unsorted form. The protocol used for the library was 5' RACE. TCRdb lists the instrument as Illumina MiSeq. Using SuperScript III with primers targeting the alpha and beta constant regions, approximately 500 ng of RNA was reverse transcribed. Separate libraries for the alpha and beta chains were generated through chain-specific third strand synthesis that incorporated multiplexing indices. TCRdb itself trimmed the public reads at Q25 with fastp, ran MiXCR and retained productive beta chains. Every CDR3 protein is listed once, alongside the most common genes and DNA of its rows. This sample lists about 14,000 distinct CDR3 sequences; less than 15% were detected once. The ten largest clones add up to roughly 37% of the sample.

The sample was blood, taken during antiretroviral therapy. These receptors were obtained from an adult with HIV infection. The donor label of this sample is uncertain.

As to this clonotype: A read error is possible here, since a much larger clone lies one base away. The V gene is TRBV29-1, the J gene TRBJ2-7, with D perhaps matching TRBD2 (7 bases). The CDR3 has 13 amino acids. Germline values: CDR1 SQVTM, CDR2 ANQGSEA. Here the CDR3 reads CSVRGGRDYEHYF. The CDR3 region has the DNA TGCAGCGTACGTGGGGGCAGGGACTACGAGCATTACTTC.

This clonotype has a count of ten or more. The chain carries TRBV3-1 and TRBJ2-4; 9 nucleotides align to TRBD2. Losses at the gene ends were 3 bases for V and 2 bases for J; bases not matched to a gene: 5. The germline V gene encodes CDR1 LGHDT and CDR2 YNNKEL (reference sequence). The CDR3 has 16 residues. CDR3 protein: CASSHGTSSSKNIQYF. Here the CDR3 DNA reads TGTGCCAGCAGCCACGGGACTAGCAGTTCCAAAAACATTCAGTACTTC.

This clonotype was counted many times. The chain is built from TRBV5-1 and TRBJ2-2; weak D call: TRBD2 (6 bases). CDR1 SGHRS and CDR2 YFSETQ come from the germline V gene. This CDR3 contains 15 residues. Trimming took 4 bases from V and 2 from J, leaving 12 bases between them. The CDR3 region has the DNA TGCGCCAGCAGCGAAAGGGACTTCAACACCGGGGAGCTGTTTTTT. Translating it yields CASSERDFNTGELFF. The whole variable domain, filled in from reference TRBV5-1 and TRBJ2-2, reads KAGVTQTPRYLIKTRGQQVTLSCSPISGHRSVSWYQQTPGQGLQFLFEYFSETQRNKGNFPGRFSGRQFSNSRSEMNVSTLELGDSALYLCASSERDFNTGELFFGEGSRLTVL.

The CDR3 spells CASSLVLENSYEQYF. The DNA of the CDR3 is TGCGCCAGCAGCTTGGTGTTGGAAAACTCCTACGAGCAGTACTTC. This chain links TRBV5-1 with TRBJ2-7, with D uncertain. V lost 0 bases, J lost 0 bases, and 10 bases lay in between. This CDR3 comprises 15 residues. The germline CDR1 and CDR2 sequences are SGHRS and YFSETQ.

This clonotype was picked up a small number of times. The V gene is TRBV6-5, the J gene TRBJ2-1; 9 nucleotides line up with TRBD2. The CDR3 is 15 residues long. V was clipped by 7 bases and J by 3 bases; unmatched bases: 7. Germline loops: CDR1 MNHEY, CDR2 SVGAGI. CDR3 nucleotides: TGTGCCAGCACAAGGCTAGCGGGAATCTACAATGAGCAGTTCTTC. Its translation: CASTRLAGIYNEQFF.

This clonotype was counted ten times or more. The chain uses TRBV5-1 and TRBJ1-4; possible D gene TRBD1, 5 bases. V shed 0 bases and J shed 7 bases, with 19 bases lying between them. The CDR3 is made up of 17 amino acids. Germline CDR1 is SGHRS and CDR2 is YFSETQ. The CDR3 DNA reads TGCGCCAGCAGCTTGGACGGGGACTTCAGAAGAGGTGAAAAACTGTTTTTT. Residues: CASSLDGDFRRGEKLFF.

This clonotype was seen ten or more times. The chain links TRBV25-1 to TRBJ2-2, with D perhaps matching TRBD1 (5 bases). Trimming removed 4 bases at V and 2 bases at J, with 11 bases between. Germline V CDR1 and CDR2: MGHDK, SYGVNS. The CDR3 contains 15 residues. The CDR3 here is CASSGSQDNTGELFF. The CDR3 DNA is TGTGCCAGCAGTGGGTCACAGGACAACACCGGGGAGCTGTTTTTT.

This clonotype was detected ten times or more. V gene TRBV6-1 combines with J gene TRBJ2-7; D could derive from TRBD1 or TRBD2 (6 bases each). Trimming stripped 2 bases from V and 6 bases from J, with 20 bases between. This CDR3 spans 16 amino acids. Germline V gene sequence: CDR1 MNHNS, CDR2 SASEGT. CDR3: CASSERLDGGGLEQYF. CDR3 sequence (DNA): TGTGCCAGCAGTGAAAGGTTGGACGGAGGGGGTCTCGAGCAGTACTTC.

This clonotype was seen ten or more times. J is TRBJ2-3 and V is TRBV7-9, with D possibly TRBD1 on 7 matching bases. Germline V gene data show CDR1 as SEHNR and CDR2 as FQNEAQ (reference sequence). Trimming stripped 4 bases from V and 6 bases from J, with 14 bases between. CDR3 length: 14 residues. CDR3 loop: CASSWRGRGDTQYF. CDR3 in DNA: TGTGCCAGCAGCTGGAGGGGGCGCGGGGATACGCAGTATTTT. The whole variable domain, filled in from reference TRBV7-9 and TRBJ2-3, reads DTGVSQNPRHKITKRGQNVTFRCDPISEHNRLYWYRQTLGQGPEFLTYFQNEAQLEKSRLLSDRFSAERPKGSFSTLEIQRTEQGDSAMYLCASSWRGRGDTQYFGPGTRLTVL.

This clonotype came up many times. The V call is TRBV18, the J call TRBJ1-1, with TRBD1 identical over 7 bases. Germline CDR1 KGHSH, CDR2 LQKENI. J gave up 0 bases and V 5 bases, and 3 bases lay outside the gene matches. This CDR3 is 14 amino acids long. The CDR3 reads CASSMGQLNTEAFF. As DNA, the CDR3 is TGTGCCAGCTCAATGGGACAGTTGAACACTGAAGCTTTCTTT.

The CDR3 loop is CASSEESGSLYEQYF. The DNA of the CDR3 is TGTGCCAGCAGTGAAGAGAGCGGGAGTTTGTACGAGCAGTACTTC. V is TRBV6-1 and J is TRBJ2-7; TRBD2 matches 8 bases. The CDR3 consists of 15 residues. Germline V lookup: CDR1 MNHNS, CDR2 SASEGT. V shed 1 base and J 4 bases; nucleotides not matched to a gene: 6.

This clonotype was seen many times. CDR3 in amino acids: CASSSNEGHQETQYF. The CDR3 region has the DNA TGTGCCAGCAGCTCGAACGAGGGCCACCAAGAGACCCAGTACTTC. The gene calls are TRBV28 and TRBJ2-5; perhaps TRBD2 as D (5 bases). Trimming took off 6 bases at V and 0 bases at J, with 14 bases between the two ends. This CDR3 region has 15 residues. Germline values: CDR1 MDHEN, CDR2 SYDVKM.

This clonotype was seen repeatedly, ten times or more. This CDR3 reads CASSLDHNNSPLHF. The CDR3 DNA reads TGTGCCAGCAGCTTAGATCACAATAATTCACCCCTCCACTTT. The chain couples TRBV7-9 to TRBJ1-6; D is unclear. This CDR3 contains 14 residues. The ends were cut back, 1 base at V and 5 bases at J, with 6 bases in the middle. The germline CDR1 and CDR2 sequences are SEHNR and FQNEAQ (reference sequence). The variable domain in full, completed from reference TRBV7-9 and TRBJ1-6, reads DTGVSQNPRHKITKRGQNVTFRCDPISEHNRLYWYRQTLGQGPEFLTYFQNEAQLEKSRLLSDRFSAERPKGSFSTLEIQRTEQGDSAMYLCASSLDHNNSPLHFGNGTRLTVT.

This clonotype was counted only a few times. The chain carries TRBV5-1 and TRBJ2-3, with a weak D call TRBD2 (5 bases). Trimming removed 1 base at V and 4 bases at J, with 10 bases between. CDR3 length equals 14 residues. CDR1 and CDR2 (germline): SGHRS, YFSETQ. The CDR3 bases are TGCGCCAGCAGCTTGCAAGCGGTGCCAGATACGCAGTATTTT. Protein sequence: CASSLQAVPDTQYF.

This clonotype was recorded at least ten times. The rearrangement joins TRBV7-2 to TRBJ1-2; D gene ambiguous. This CDR3 has 13 amino acids. V was trimmed by 1 base and J by 4 bases, leaving 7 bases between them. CDR1 SGHTA and CDR2 FQGNSA come from the germline V gene. The CDR3 DNA is TGTGCCAGCAGCTTAGGGGGTCCCTATGGCTACACCTTC. Its translation: CASSLGGPYGYTF.

This clonotype was seen at least ten times. The chain has TRBV4-1 and TRBJ2-3, with D perhaps being TRBD1 or TRBD2 (5 bases each). The CDR3 contains 19 residues. Deletions cut 0 bases from V and 0 bases from J, with 19 bases between. Germline V gene lookup returns CDR1 MGHRA and CDR2 YSYEKL. CDR3: CASSQDATGATSSTDTQYF. CDR3 DNA sequence: TGCGCCAGCAGCCAAGACGCAACCGGGGCTACCTCTAGCACAGATACGCAGTATTTT.

The table lists this clonotype with many counts. This chain uses TRBV28 with TRBJ2-5; D possibly matches TRBD1 or TRBD2 (6 bases each). Germline lookup yields CDR1 MDHEN and CDR2 SYDVKM. Trimming pared 5 bases from V and 4 bases from J, leaving 14 bases between. The CDR3 is made up of 14 amino acids. This CDR3 is CASSKTGGRETQYF. In DNA form, the CDR3 reads TGTGCCAGCAGTAAGACAGGAGGGAGAGAGACCCAGTACTTC.

This clonotype was picked up a small number of times. The gene calls are TRBV9 and TRBJ2-1, with 10 bases aligning to TRBD2. The CDR3 is made up of 15 amino acids. In germline, CDR1 is SGDLS, CDR2 YYNGEE. Germline trimming cut 3 bases from V and 8 bases from J; bases unmatched to any gene: 8. For the CDR3, the DNA is TGTGCCAGCAGCGAGGGGACTAGCGAGGAAGATGAGCAGTTCTTC. It is translated as CASSEGTSEEDEQFF.

Ten or more counts support this clonotype. The chain joins TRBV6-6 to TRBJ1-3; no clear D gene. The V gene's germline CDR1 is MNHNY and CDR2 SVGAGI (reference sequence). The germline V and J ends were trimmed by 6 bases and 3 bases, with 15 bases remaining between them. The CDR3 runs to 15 residues. Written as DNA, the CDR3 is TGTGCCAGCAGATCCCCGACCTCCGGTGGAAACACCATATATTTT. Its translation: CASRSPTSGGNTIYF.

This clonotype has ten or more counts. The V call is TRBV7-3, the J call TRBJ2-3; D ambiguous. V was clipped by 5 bases and J by 8 bases, with 14 bases between them. This CDR3 is 13 amino acids long. The germline gives CDR1 SGHTA, CDR2 FQGTGA. CDR3 sequence: CASSTDVSATQYF. CDR3 sequence (DNA): TGTGCCAGCAGCACCGATGTCTCAGCTACGCAGTATTTT.

This clonotype was found a few times. The chain employs TRBV7-9 and TRBJ2-2; D remains ambiguous. CDR3 size: 11 residues. The V gene's germline CDR1 is SEHNR and CDR2 FQNEAQ (reference sequence). The CDR3 bases are TGTGCTACCTCGAACACCGGGGAGCTGTTTTTT. Protein: CATSNTGELFF. Based on the CDR3 plus reference TRBV7-9 and TRBJ2-2, the full variable domain is DTGVSQNPRHKITKRGQNVTFRCDPISEHNRLYWYRQTLGQGPEFLTYFQNEAQLEKSRLLSDRFSAERPKGSFSTLEIQRTEQGDSAMYLCATSNTGELFFGEGSRLTVL.